Listed here are 31 T cell receptor beta chains from one sample, sequenced in a study of T cell repertoires in cytomegalovirus infection. The antigens of these receptors remain unknown. TCRdb re-analysed the reads in MiXCR, keeping a single row per CDR3 protein. The repertoire holds around 900,000 distinct CDR3 sequences, with roughly 30% as singletons. Sequenced here: cultured CD8+ T cells from PBMCs, sampled from culture after CMV antigen stimulation. The receptors stem from a human donor in good health (CMV status not recorded). Some clones in this sample may be carry-over from other donors' samples.

The chain carries TRBV2 and TRBJ2-7; perhaps TRBD2 as D (6 bases). The V gene's germline CDR1 is SNHLY and CDR2 FYNNEI. The V end lost 8 bases, the J end lost 5 bases, and 7 bases lay between the germline ends. This CDR3 comprises 10 residues. CDR3 bases: TGTGCCAGCCGGGGGAACGAGCAGTACGTC. Translated: CASRGNEQYV.

J is TRBJ2-7 and V is TRBV15; tentatively, D is TRBD2 (7 bases). Germline V gene data show CDR1 as LNHNV and CDR2 as YYDKDF (reference sequence). This CDR3 spans 13 amino acids. The V end was cut by 5 bases, the J end by 6 bases, with 14 bases between. This chain's CDR3 is CATSEGGISEQYF. The CDR3 region has the DNA TGTGCCACCAGCGAGGGGGGGATTTCCGAGCAGTACTTC.

The sample holds a few counts of this clonotype. V usage is TRBV24-1 and J usage is TRBJ1-1, with 7 nucleotides matching TRBD1. Germline-derived CDR1 and CDR2 are KGHDR and SFDVKD. V dropped 3 bases and J dropped 2; count of bases not matched to a gene: 11. This CDR3 has 17 residues. The CDR3 sequence is CATSDPTAGGTNTEAFF. The CDR3 coding sequence is TGTGCCACCAGTGATCCGACGGCAGGGGGTACAAACACTGAAGCTTTCTTT.

This clonotype was detected only a few times. The chain is built from TRBV6-1 and TRBJ1-1; 10 positions match TRBD1. This CDR3 has 17 amino acids. Per germline, CDR1 MNHNS and CDR2 SASEGT. The junction had 12 bases not matched to a gene; V was cut back by 4 bases and J by 4 bases. The chain's CDR3 is CASSAAGQGWWSTEAFF. CDR3 sequence (DNA): TGTGCCAGCAGTGCAGCGGGACAGGGGTGGTGGAGCACTGAAGCTTTCTTT.

In this sample, this clonotype turned up many times. V gene TRBV10-3 combines with J gene TRBJ1-3, with no clear D. From germline, CDR1 is ENHRY and CDR2 SYGVKD. The CDR3 sequence is 15 residues long. V was clipped by 0 bases and J by 0 bases, with 6 bases between them. CDR3 sequence reads: CAISESSSSGNTIYF. The CDR3 bases are TGTGCCATCAGTGAGTCGAGCAGCTCTGGAAACACCATATATTTT.

A few counts support this clonotype. V and J are TRBV6-6 and TRBJ1-5; D remains unclear. The CDR3 spans 15 residues. From germline, CDR1 is MNHNY and CDR2 SVGAGI (reference sequence). V lost 7 bases to trimming and J lost 0 bases, with 13 bases between them. The CDR3 nucleotides are TGTGCCAGCACCTTTAATGGCGGTAGCAATCAGCCCCAGCATTTT. This sequence encodes CASTFNGGSNQPQHF.

This sequence joins TRBV11-3 and TRBJ2-1; tentative D call: TRBD1 (5 bases). V was pared by 4 bases and J by 6 bases, with 10 bases between. Germline loops: CDR1 SGHNT, CDR2 YENEEA. This CDR3 has 13 amino acids. DNA of the CDR3: TGTGCCAGCAGCTCGTCCGACAGCAATGAGCAGTTCTTC. Its translation is CASSSSDSNEQFF. Using reference TRBV11-3 and TRBJ2-1 for the parts outside the CDR3, the full variable domain is EAGVVQSPRYKIIEKKQPVAFWCNPISGHNTLYWYLQNLGQGPELLIRYENEEAVDDSQLPKDRFSAERLKGVDSTLKIQPAELGDSAVYLCASSSSDSNEQFFGPGTRLTVL.

The V and J genes are TRBV20-1 and TRBJ2-3, with 14 positions matching TRBD2. This CDR3 has 16 amino acids. The germline V gene has CDR1 DFQATT and CDR2 SNEGSKA (reference sequence). Trimming cost V 5 bases and J 0 bases; bases outside gene matches: 4. In nucleotides, the CDR3 is TGCAGTGCTTCAGGGACTAGCGGGGGTAGCACAGATACGCAGTATTTT. Translation gives CSASGTSGGSTDTQYF.

The chain uses TRBV4-2 and TRBJ1-2; D remains ambiguous. Trimming took 0 bases from V and 2 from J, leaving 13 bases between them. The CDR3 has 16 amino acids. Per the germline V gene, CDR1 is LGHNA and CDR2 is YNFKEQ. In nucleotides, the CDR3 is TGTGCCAGCAGCCAAGACGCGACCTACGAGAACTATGGCTACACCTTC. Translating gives CASSQDATYENYGYTF.

This clonotype was counted a single time. V is TRBV27 and J is TRBJ2-1, with 10 bases identical to TRBD2. The junction had 7 bases not matched to a gene; V was cut back by 3 bases and J by 5 bases. CDR1 MNHEY and CDR2 SMNVEV come from the germline V gene (reference sequence). This CDR3 has 16 amino acids. The CDR3 reads CASSFPSAGGHNEQFF. The DNA for the CDR3 is TGTGCCAGCAGTTTCCCTTCAGCGGGGGGGCACAATGAGCAGTTCTTC.

The chain carries TRBV6-1 and TRBJ1-2; 9 nucleotides line up with TRBD1. Trimming removed 5 bases from V and 4 bases from J; junction bases left unmatched: 5. Germline CDR1 and CDR2: MNHNS and SASEGT. The CDR3 has 14 amino acids. Here the CDR3 DNA reads TGTGCCAGCAGTCACGGACAGGGGAGCTATGGCTACACCTTC. It codes for CASSHGQGSYGYTF.

The chain carries TRBV6-1 and TRBJ2-7; TRBD1 might be the D (6 bases). This CDR3 has 21 amino acids. Deletions cut 2 bases from V and 7 bases from J, with 36 bases between. Germline CDR1 is MNHNS and CDR2 is SASEGT. CDR3 sequence: CASSEKRNGVAGANSPLEQYV. The CDR3 DNA reads TGTGCCAGCAGTGAAAAACGAAATGGAGTGGCAGGGGCGAACAGTCCTCTTGAGCAGTACGTC.

The chain is built from TRBV2 and TRBJ2-7; D is perhaps TRBD1 (6 bases). Trimming cost V 1 base and J 2 bases, with 9 bases left between them. This CDR3 spans 14 amino acids. The germline V gene encodes CDR1 SNHLY and CDR2 FYNNEI. CDR3 nucleotide sequence: TGTGCCAGCAGTGAAGACAGGGTCCCCTACGAGCAGTACTTC. Residues: CASSEDRVPYEQYF. Based on the CDR3 plus reference TRBV2 and TRBJ2-7, the full variable domain is EPEVTQTPSHQVTQMGQEVILRCVPISNHLYFYWYRQILGQKVEFLVSFYNNEISEKSEIFDDQFSVERPDGSNFTLKIRSTKLEDSAMYFCASSEDRVPYEQYFGPGTRLTVT.

This clonotype was observed a few times. The gene calls are TRBV24-1 and TRBJ1-1, with a possible D match to TRBD1 (6 bases). Germline assignment: CDR1 KGHDR and CDR2 SFDVKD. The germline V and J ends were trimmed by 2 bases and 1 base, with 16 bases remaining between them. CDR3 length: 17 amino acids. CDR3 coding DNA: TGTGCCACCAGTGATTCCACACAGACAGGAGCGAACACTGAAGCTTTCTTT. Protein product: CATSDSTQTGANTEAFF.

This clonotype was detected many times. The V gene is TRBV7-9, the J gene TRBJ2-7, with a tentative D call TRBD1 (5 bases). Germline values: CDR1 SEHNR, CDR2 FQNEAQ (reference sequence). The CDR3 has 14 amino acids. Trimming shortened V by 4 bases and J by 0 bases, and 10 bases separated the two germline ends. The CDR3 DNA follows: TGTGCCAGCAGCTACACAGGTGACTCCTACGAGCAGTACGTC. It translates to CASSYTGDSYEQYV.

This clonotype was seen repeatedly, ten times or more. This chain links TRBV7-6 with TRBJ2-2, with D unresolved. V lost 6 bases and J lost 6, with 11 bases in between. The CDR3 length is 13 residues. Germline V gene sequence: CDR1 SGHVS, CDR2 FNYEAQ. CDR3 sequence: CASSFDGPGELFF. The CDR3 coding sequence is TGTGCCAGCAGTTTTGACGGACCCGGGGAGCTGTTTTTT.

The rearrangement uses TRBV10-3 and TRBJ2-3; 11 bases line up with TRBD2. The germline V gene has CDR1 ENHRY and CDR2 SYGVKD. The CDR3 covers 16 residues. The V gene end was trimmed by 0 bases and the J gene end by 5 bases; junction bases not matched to a gene: 4. The CDR3 is CAISESVTSGKDTQYF. The CDR3 DNA reads TGTGCCATCAGTGAGTCCGTGACTAGCGGGAAAGATACGCAGTATTTT.

The chain joins TRBV25-1 to TRBJ2-2; maybe TRBD2 (5 bases). V was trimmed by 2 bases and J by 3 bases, leaving 13 bases between them. The CDR3 is 16 amino acids. Looked up from germline, CDR1 is MGHDK and CDR2 is SYGVNS. The CDR3 protein is CASSEPGVADTGELFF. Here the CDR3 DNA reads TGTGCCAGCAGTGAACCCGGGGTAGCAGACACCGGGGAGCTGTTTTTT. Full variable domain (rest looked up from reference TRBV25-1 and TRBJ2-2): EADIYQTPRYLVIGTGKKITLECSQTMGHDKMYWYQQDPGMELHLIHYSYGVNSTEKGDLSSESTVSRIRTEHFPLTLESARPSHTSQYLCASSEPGVADTGELFFGEGSRLTVL.

V gene TRBV7-8 combines with J gene TRBJ2-7; D possibly corresponds to TRBD2 (5 bases). The germline CDR1 and CDR2 sequences are SGHVS and FQNEAQ. V lost 1 base and J lost 2, with 21 bases in between. The CDR3 loop spans 18 amino acids. The CDR3 nucleotides are TGTGCCAGCAGCTTAGGAGCCGGGTTCGGACTTGAAACCTACGAGCAGTACGTC. Protein sequence: CASSLGAGFGLETYEQYV.

This clonotype was counted only a few times. J is TRBJ2-3 and V is TRBV11-2; a weak D match, TRBD2 (6 bases). Trimming stripped 0 bases from V and 2 bases from J, with 15 bases between. Germline loops: CDR1 SGHAT, CDR2 FQNNGV. This CDR3 has 17 amino acids. The CDR3 region is CASSLDLFGGVTDTQYF. CDR3 coding DNA: TGTGCCAGCAGCTTAGATCTCTTCGGGGGAGTCACAGATACGCAGTATTTT. Looking up the rest from reference TRBV11-2 and TRBJ2-3 gives the full variable domain: EAGVAQSPRYKIIEKRQSVAFWCNPISGHATLYWYQQILGQGPKLLIQFQNNGVVDDSQLPKDRFSAERLKGVDSTLKIQPAKLEDSAVYLCASSLDLFGGVTDTQYFGPGTRLTVL.

This clonotype was observed at least ten times. The chain is built from TRBV7-8 and TRBJ2-1; 7 positions match TRBD2. The junction had 12 bases not matched to a gene; V was cut back by 5 bases and J by 8 bases. The germline V gene encodes CDR1 SGHVS and CDR2 FQNEAQ. The length of the CDR3 is 15 residues. The CDR3 region is CASSLGDYSNDEQFF. The CDR3 DNA is TGTGCCAGCAGCCTAGGGGACTACTCTAACGATGAGCAGTTCTTC.

This clonotype has a single count. The gene calls are TRBV20-1 and TRBJ1-6; 8 bases align to TRBD1. The germline V gene has CDR1 DFQATT and CDR2 SNEGSKA (reference sequence). CDR3 length: 14 residues. V shed 6 bases, J shed 8 bases, and the junction held 9 bases outside the gene matches. The DNA for the CDR3 is TGCAGTGCGGGGAGACAGGGGTACGATTCACCCCTCCACTTT. It translates to CSAGRQGYDSPLHF.

The chain joins TRBV27 to TRBJ2-1; the D gene is possibly TRBD1 (5 bases). With 6 bases removed from V and 1 base from J, the gap between germline ends came to 10 bases. The CDR3 sequence is 14 residues long. Per the germline V gene, CDR1 is MNHEY and CDR2 is SMNVEV (reference sequence). The chain's CDR3 is CASSQGVSYNEQFF. Here the CDR3 DNA reads TGTGCCAGCAGCCAAGGGGTTTCCTACAATGAGCAGTTCTTC.

This clonotype was detected a few times. The chain is built from TRBV6-6 and TRBJ2-4; D may correspond to TRBD1 or TRBD2 (5 bases each). Germline V gives CDR1 MNHNY, CDR2 SVGAGI (reference sequence). The CDR3 consists of 18 residues. V lost 0 bases, J lost 6 bases, and 21 bases lay in between. The CDR3, as DNA: TGTGCCAGCAGTTACTCGGCCCCAATAATGGGGGACGGAAACATTCAGTACTTC. It translates to CASSYSAPIMGDGNIQYF.

Points on this clonotype: One end of the junction is discordant with germline, which a read error may explain. The V call is TRBV7-3, the J call TRBJ1-5; TRBD1 is a possible D gene (6 bases). This CDR3 contains 16 residues. Germline loops: CDR1 SGHTA, CDR2 FQGTGA. CDR3 loop: CASSSRTANSNQSQHF. The CDR3 bases are TGTGCCAGCAGCTCAAGGACAGCAAATAGCAATCAGTCCCAGCATTTT.

Concerning this clonotype itself: At one of its ends the junction is not consistent with the germline gene, which may arise from a read error. The chain employs TRBV7-7 and TRBJ2-7, with TRBD1 as a possible D gene (5 bases). The CDR3 has 17 amino acids. Germline-derived CDR1 and CDR2 are SSHAT and FNYEAQ (reference sequence). The CDR3 protein is CASSLKVDRPSSYEQYF. For the CDR3, the DNA is TGTGCTAGCAGCTTAAAGGTTGACAGACCGAGCTCCTACGAGCAGTACTTC.

The CDR3 DNA is TGCGCCAGCAGCCAAGATCCGGGTACTAGGCAGACCCAGTACTTC. Protein: CASSQDPGTRQTQYF. The V gene is TRBV4-1, the J gene TRBJ2-5; possibly TRBD2 for D (5 bases). Germline CDR1 and CDR2: MGHRA and YSYEKL. The CDR3 has 15 residues. V lost 0 bases and J lost 6, with 14 bases in between.

The chain combines TRBV6-5 with TRBJ1-1, with 8 nucleotides matching TRBD1. The CDR3 spans 13 residues. From germline, CDR1 is MNHEY and CDR2 SVGAGI. V gave up 3 bases and J gave up 8 bases; unmatched junction bases: 5. In DNA, the CDR3 is TGTGCCAGCAGTTATACCCGGACAGGGGAAGCTTTCTTT. Its translation: CASSYTRTGEAFF.

A few counts support this clonotype. The rearrangement uses TRBV27 and TRBJ1-6; possibly TRBD1 for D (5 bases). Between the trimmed V and J ends, which lost 7 bases and 6 bases, there was a span of 13 bases. CDR1 MNHEY and CDR2 SMNVEV come from the germline V gene (reference sequence). The CDR3 spans 14 residues. CDR3 region: CASKRVGGNSPLHF. The CDR3 DNA follows: TGTGCCAGCAAAAGGGTTGGGGGTAATTCACCCCTCCACTTT.

This clonotype was observed a few times. The V gene is TRBV11-2, the J gene TRBJ1-6; 8 positions agree with TRBD1. V gave up 5 bases and J gave up 5 bases; unmatched junction bases: 14. CDR3 length: 18 amino acids. The V gene's germline CDR1 is SGHAT and CDR2 FQNNGV. CDR3 nucleotide sequence: TGTGCCAGCAGCCCACCCCGGCTGGGACAGGCCAATAATTCACCCCTCCACTTT. Translation gives CASSPPRLGQANNSPLHF.

Only one count was recorded for this clonotype. This chain connects TRBV5-6 to TRBJ2-7, with D tentatively TRBD1 (5 bases). The length of the CDR3 is 14 residues. V lost 0 bases, J lost 3 bases, and 10 bases lay in between. Per the germline V gene, CDR1 is SGHDT and CDR2 is YYEEEE. In DNA form, the CDR3 reads TGTGCCAGCAGCTTGGGACAGTTGGACTACGAGCAGTACGTC. Its translation: CASSLGQLDYEQYV.